Below, 13 T cell receptor beta chains from the same sample are listed, as sequenced in a study of blood T cell repertoires in COVID-19. Only in-frame clones appear in the TCRdb table, and some are missing; sequencing was by immunoSEQ multiplex PCR. The data show under 110,000 clones, about two thirds seen once. What was sequenced was peripheral blood. The receptor source for this set is a human donor with acute or convalescent COVID-19. The donor label of this sample is uncertain.

V and J are TRBV28 and TRBJ1-2, with D possibly being TRBD1 (5 bases). Trimming left V 7 bases short and J 4 bases short, with 19 bases between. This CDR3 has 15 residues. Germline assignment: CDR1 MDHEN and CDR2 SYDVKM. DNA of the CDR3: TGTGCCAGCAATACTCGAGGGGCGGGAGTCTATGGCTACACCTTC. It codes for CASNTRGAGVYGYTF.

The chain recombines TRBV18 with TRBJ2-3, with TRBD1 identical over 9 bases. Per the germline V gene, CDR1 is KGHSH and CDR2 is LQKENI. V lost 4 bases, J lost 4 bases, and 6 bases stayed unmatched. The CDR3 sequence is 15 residues long. CDR3 bases: TGTGCCAGCTCACGCTTGACAGGGGGATCAGATACGCAGTATTTT. This sequence encodes CASSRLTGGSDTQYF.

Ten or more counts support this clone. The genes are TRBV11-2 and TRBJ1-2; D may be TRBD1 (6 bases). With 0 bases removed from V and 4 bases from J, the gap between germline ends came to 9 bases. The CDR3 is made up of 14 amino acids. Germline assignment: CDR1 SGHAT and CDR2 FQNNGV. DNA for the CDR3: TGTGCCAGCAGCTTAGATGGGGGCGGCTATGGCTACACCTTC. It yields the protein CASSLDGGGYGYTF.

V gene TRBV19 combines with J gene TRBJ2-7; TRBD1 matches at 7 bases. CDR1 and CDR2 (germline): LNHDA, SQIVND (reference sequence). CDR3 length: 12 residues. The trim removed 5 bases at V and 3 bases at J, leaving 1 base unmatched. The CDR3 region is CASSRDSYEQYF. The CDR3 DNA reads as TGTGCCAGTAGTCGGGACAGCTACGAGCAGTACTTC. Combining the CDR3 with reference TRBV19 and TRBJ2-7 gives the whole variable domain DGGITQSPKYLFRKEGQNVTLSCEQNLNHDAMYWYRQDPGQGLRLIYYSQIVNDFQKGDIAEGYSVSREKKESFPLTVTSAQKNPTAFYLCASSRDSYEQYFGPGTRLTVT.

The chain employs TRBV5-1 and TRBJ1-6; a possible D gene is TRBD1 (5 bases). V lost 4 bases and J 5 bases, leaving 7 bases between the germline ends. CDR1 SGHRS and CDR2 YFSETQ come from the germline V gene. The CDR3 has 13 amino acids. The CDR3 DNA is TGCGCCAGCAGCGTGACAGATAATTCACCCCTCCACTTT. Its translation is CASSVTDNSPLHF.

This clone was seen ten or more times. The chain has TRBV15 and TRBJ1-1; 12 bases map to TRBD1. Germline-derived CDR1 and CDR2 are LNHNV and YYDKDF (reference sequence). The CDR3 is made up of 14 amino acids. Unmatched junction bases numbered 3, after V lost 3 bases and J lost 7 bases. CDR3 residues: CATSRGTGGGEAFF. The CDR3 region has the DNA TGTGCCACCAGCAGGGGGACAGGGGGCGGTGAAGCTTTCTTT. Together with reference TRBV15 and TRBJ1-1, the CDR3 gives the full variable domain: DAMVIQNPRYQVTQFGKPVTLSCSQTLNHNVMYWYQQKSSQAPKLLFHYYDKDFNNEADTPDNFQSRRPNTSFCFLDIRSPGLGDTAMYLCATSRGTGGGEAFFGQGTRLTVV.

V is TRBV2 and J is TRBJ2-3; possible D gene TRBD2, 5 bases. Deletions cut 5 bases from V and 1 base from J, with 13 bases between. Germline CDR1 reads SNHLY; CDR2 reads FYNNEI. This CDR3 spans 15 amino acids. The DNA of the CDR3 is TGTGCCAGCAGTAAAGGAGCGGTGGGCACAGATACGCAGTATTTT. Translation gives CASSKGAVGTDTQYF.

The rearrangement links TRBV6-5 to TRBJ1-2; 7 nucleotides align to TRBD1. With V trimmed by 4 bases and J by 5 bases, 13 bases remained unmatched. Germline values: CDR1 MNHEY, CDR2 SVGAGI. CDR3 size: 16 residues. In nucleotides, the CDR3 is TGTGCCAGCAGTTTCTTTCCGACAGGGCCTGTTTATGGCTACACCTTC. Translated, it gives CASSFFPTGPVYGYTF.

This clone appeared many times. The V gene is TRBV2, the J gene TRBJ1-6; 8 bases are a match to TRBD1. Per germline, CDR1 SNHLY and CDR2 FYNNEI. The CDR3 has 17 amino acids. V shed 3 bases and J 3 bases; nucleotides not matched to a gene: 7. This CDR3 is CASSERTGFDYNSPLHF. CDR3 in DNA: TGTGCCAGCAGTGAGCGGACAGGGTTCGACTATAATTCACCCCTCCACTTT.

This clone was observed a handful of times. The chain links TRBV5-1 to TRBJ2-5, with 10 positions matching TRBD2. V dropped 4 bases and J dropped 1; count of bases not matched to a gene: 4. CDR3 size: 15 residues. From germline, CDR1 is SGHRS and CDR2 YFSETQ. In DNA form, the CDR3 reads TGCGCCAGCAGCCTTCTAGCGGGGGCCCAAGAGACCCAGTACTTC. Translated: CASSLLAGAQETQYF.

This sequence joins TRBV19 and TRBJ1-3; weak D call: TRBD1 (5 bases). V was trimmed by 4 bases and J by 3 bases, leaving 10 bases between them. The CDR3 sequence is 14 residues long. The germline V gene has CDR1 LNHDA and CDR2 SQIVND (reference sequence). Written as DNA, the CDR3 is TGTGCCAGTAGTAACGGGGGTGATGGAAACACCATATATTTT. Its translation is CASSNGGDGNTIYF.

V and J are TRBV6-5 and TRBJ1-6; D gene ambiguous. Deletions cut 2 bases from V and 9 bases from J, with 11 bases between. The CDR3 length is 14 residues. From germline, CDR1 is MNHEY and CDR2 SVGAGI. The CDR3: CASSYAIGGSPLHF. CDR3 bases: TGTGCCAGCAGTTACGCTATAGGAGGTTCACCCCTCCACTTT.

V usage is TRBV5-1 and J usage is TRBJ1-1; 8 bases align to TRBD1. This CDR3 has 16 amino acids. Germline V lookup: CDR1 SGHRS, CDR2 YFSETQ. Unmatched junction bases numbered 7, after V lost 2 bases and J lost 1 base. The CDR3 reads CASSLIQGGRNTEAFF. The CDR3 nucleotides read TGCGCCAGCAGCTTAATACAGGGGGGGAGGAACACTGAAGCTTTCTTT.